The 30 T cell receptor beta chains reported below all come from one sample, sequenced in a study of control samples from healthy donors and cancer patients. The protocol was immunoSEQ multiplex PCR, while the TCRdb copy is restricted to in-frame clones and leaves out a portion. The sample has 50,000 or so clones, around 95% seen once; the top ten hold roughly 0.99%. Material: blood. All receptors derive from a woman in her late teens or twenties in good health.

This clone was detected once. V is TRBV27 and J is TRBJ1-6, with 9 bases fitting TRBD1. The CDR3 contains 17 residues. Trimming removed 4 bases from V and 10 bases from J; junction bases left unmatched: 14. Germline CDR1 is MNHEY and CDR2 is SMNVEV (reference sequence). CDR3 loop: CASSSPGQGAKESPLHF. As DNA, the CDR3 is TGTGCCAGCAGTTCACCGGGACAGGGTGCCAAAGAATCACCCCTCCACTTT.

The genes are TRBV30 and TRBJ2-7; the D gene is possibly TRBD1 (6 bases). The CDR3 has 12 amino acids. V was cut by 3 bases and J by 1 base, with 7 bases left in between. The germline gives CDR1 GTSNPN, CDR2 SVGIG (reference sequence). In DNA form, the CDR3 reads TGTGCCTGGAGGGACAGTTCCTACGAGCAGTACTTC. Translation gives CAWRDSSYEQYF.

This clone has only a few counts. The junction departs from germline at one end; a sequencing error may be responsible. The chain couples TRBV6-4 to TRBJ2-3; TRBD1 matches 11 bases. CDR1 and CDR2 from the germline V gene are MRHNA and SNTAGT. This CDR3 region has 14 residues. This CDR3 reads CASSRTGGTDTQYF. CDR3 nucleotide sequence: TGTGCCAGCTCACGGACAGGGGGCACCGATACGCAGTATTTT.

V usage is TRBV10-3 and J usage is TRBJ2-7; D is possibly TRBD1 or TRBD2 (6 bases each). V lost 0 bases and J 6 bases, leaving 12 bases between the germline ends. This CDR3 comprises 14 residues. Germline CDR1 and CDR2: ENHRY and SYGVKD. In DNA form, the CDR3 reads TGTGCCATCAGTGAGTCCACAGGGAGGCCCGAGCAGTACTTC. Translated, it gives CAISESTGRPEQYF.

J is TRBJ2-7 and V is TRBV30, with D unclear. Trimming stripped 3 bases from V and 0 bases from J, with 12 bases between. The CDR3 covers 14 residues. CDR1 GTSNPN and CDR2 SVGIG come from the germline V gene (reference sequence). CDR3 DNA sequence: TGTGCCTGGAGGAAAATGATGAGCTCCTACGAGCAGTACTTC. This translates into CAWRKMMSSYEQYF.

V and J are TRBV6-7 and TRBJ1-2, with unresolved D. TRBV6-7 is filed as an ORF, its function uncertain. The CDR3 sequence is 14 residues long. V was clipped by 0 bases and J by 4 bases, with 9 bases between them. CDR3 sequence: CASSYSTSPYGYTF. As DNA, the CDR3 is TGTGCCAGCAGTTACTCTACCAGCCCCTATGGCTACACCTTC.

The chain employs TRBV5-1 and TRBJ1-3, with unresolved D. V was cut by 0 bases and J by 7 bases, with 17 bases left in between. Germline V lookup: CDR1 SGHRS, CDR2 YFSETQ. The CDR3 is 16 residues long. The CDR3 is CASSLAGSLTGNTIYF. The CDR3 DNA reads TGCGCCAGCAGCTTGGCCGGGTCGTTAACGGGGAACACCATATATTTT.

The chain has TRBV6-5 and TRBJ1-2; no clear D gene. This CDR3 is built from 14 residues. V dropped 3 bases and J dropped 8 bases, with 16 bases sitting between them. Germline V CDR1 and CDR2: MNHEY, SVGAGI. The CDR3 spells CASSYIEGRRGYTF. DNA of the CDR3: TGTGCCAGCAGTTATATCGAGGGCAGGAGGGGCTACACCTTC.

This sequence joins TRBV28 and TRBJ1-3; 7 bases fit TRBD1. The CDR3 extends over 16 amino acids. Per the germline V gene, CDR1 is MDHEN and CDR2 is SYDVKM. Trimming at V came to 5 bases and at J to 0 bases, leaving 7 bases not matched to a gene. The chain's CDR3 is CASSPLGTVSGNTIYF. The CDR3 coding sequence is TGTGCCAGCAGTCCCCTCGGGACAGTCTCTGGAAACACCATATATTTT.

The CDR3 nucleotides are TGTGCCAGCAGCTTGGACACTGAAGCTTTCTTT. Translating gives CASSLDTEAFF. V usage is TRBV11-2 and J usage is TRBJ1-1; no clear D. CDR1 is SGHAT and CDR2 is FQNNGV in the germline V gene. The CDR3 sequence is 11 residues long. V lost 3 bases to trimming and J lost 3 bases, with 2 bases between them.

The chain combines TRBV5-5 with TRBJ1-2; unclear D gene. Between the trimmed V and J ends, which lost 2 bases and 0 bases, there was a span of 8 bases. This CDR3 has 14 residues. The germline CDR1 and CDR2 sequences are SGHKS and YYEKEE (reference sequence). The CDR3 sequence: CASSFQASNYGYTF. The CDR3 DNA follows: TGTGCCAGCAGCTTTCAGGCCTCTAACTATGGCTACACCTTC.

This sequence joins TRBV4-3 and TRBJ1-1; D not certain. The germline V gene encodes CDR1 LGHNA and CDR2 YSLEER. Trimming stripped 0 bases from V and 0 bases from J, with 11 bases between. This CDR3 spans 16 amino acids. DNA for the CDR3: TGCGCCAGCAGCCAAGAGAGAGGAGAGCTGAACACTGAAGCTTTCTTT. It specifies CASSQERGELNTEAFF.

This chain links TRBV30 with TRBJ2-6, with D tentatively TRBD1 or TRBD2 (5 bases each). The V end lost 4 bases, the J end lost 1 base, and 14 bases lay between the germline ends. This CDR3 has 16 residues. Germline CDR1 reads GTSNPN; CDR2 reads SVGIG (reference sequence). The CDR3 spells CAWTGTFISGANVLTF. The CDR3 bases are TGTGCCTGGACCGGGACGTTTATATCTGGGGCCAACGTCCTGACTTTC.

The CDR3 nucleotides read TGTGCCAGCAGTGACTCTATTACAGATACGCAGTATTTT. Its translation: CASSDSITDTQYF. The chain recombines TRBV6-4 with TRBJ2-3, with D unresolved. Germline loops: CDR1 MRHNA, CDR2 SNTAGT. The CDR3 is 13 residues long. The V end was cut by 0 bases, the J end by 3 bases, with 4 bases between.

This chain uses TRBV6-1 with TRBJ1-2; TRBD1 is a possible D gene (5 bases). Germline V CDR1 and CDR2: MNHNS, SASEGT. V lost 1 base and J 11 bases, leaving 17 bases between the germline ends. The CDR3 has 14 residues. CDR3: CASSEGWEGHLYTF. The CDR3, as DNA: TGTGCCAGCAGTGAAGGTTGGGAAGGACATTTATACACCTTC.

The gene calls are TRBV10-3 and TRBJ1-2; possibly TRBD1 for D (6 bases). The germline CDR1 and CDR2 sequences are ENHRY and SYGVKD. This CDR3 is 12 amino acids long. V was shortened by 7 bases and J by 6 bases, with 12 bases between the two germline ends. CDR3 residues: CAINQGMDGYTF. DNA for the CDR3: TGTGCCATCAATCAGGGGATGGATGGCTACACCTTC.

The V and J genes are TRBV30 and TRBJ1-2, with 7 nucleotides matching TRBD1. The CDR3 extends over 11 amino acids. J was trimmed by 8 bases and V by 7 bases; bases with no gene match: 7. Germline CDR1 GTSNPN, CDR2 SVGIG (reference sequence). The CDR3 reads CASDRPGGYTF. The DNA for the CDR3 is TGTGCCTCGGACAGGCCGGGAGGCTACACCTTC.

The CDR3 DNA sequence: TGTGCCACCGTTGATAACTCCGCCGGGCACTATGGCTACACCTTC. Its translation: CATVDNSAGHYGYTF. This chain uses TRBV6-5 with TRBJ1-2; no clear D gene. The V gene lost 10 bases and the J gene lost 3 bases, with 21 bases spanning the gap. CDR1 is MNHEY, CDR2 SVGAGI, per germline. The CDR3 is 15 residues long.

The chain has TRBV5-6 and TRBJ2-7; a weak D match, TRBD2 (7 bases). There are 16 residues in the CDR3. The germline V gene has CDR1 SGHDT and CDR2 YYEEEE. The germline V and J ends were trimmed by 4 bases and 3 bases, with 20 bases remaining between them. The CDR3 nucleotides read TGTGCCAGCAGCCCCCCGGGCGGGGGCCGCTTCTACGAGCAGTACTTC. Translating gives CASSPPGGGRFYEQYF.

DNA for the CDR3: TGTGCCATCCGGGACAGCTCCTACAATGAGCAGTTCTTC. It codes for CAIRDSSYNEQFF. The chain uses TRBV18 and TRBJ2-1; TRBD1 aligns across 7 bases. From germline, CDR1 is KGHSH and CDR2 LQKENI. The trim removed 10 bases at V and 0 bases at J, leaving 3 bases unmatched. This CDR3 has 13 residues. The entire variable domain, with the rest obtained from reference TRBV18 and TRBJ2-1, is as follows: NAGVMQNPRHLVRRRGQEARLRCSPMKGHSHVYWYRQLPEEGLKFMVYLQKENIIDESGMPKERFSAEFPKEGPSILRIQQVVRGDSAAYFCAIRDSSYNEQFFGPGTRLTVL.

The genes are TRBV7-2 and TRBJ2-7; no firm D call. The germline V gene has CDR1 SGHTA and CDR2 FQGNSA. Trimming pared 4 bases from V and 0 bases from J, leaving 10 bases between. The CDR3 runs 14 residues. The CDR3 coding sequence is TGTGCCAGCAGCTCAGCCTTCTTCTCCTACGAGCAGTACTTC. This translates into CASSSAFFSYEQYF.

CDR3 protein: CASGKGKRETQYF. CDR3 nucleotide sequence: TGTGCCAGTGGGAAGGGGAAGCGGGAGACCCAGTACTTC. The chain recombines TRBV5-8 with TRBJ2-5; D might be TRBD1 or TRBD2, each matching 5 bases. Trimming took 8 bases from V and 5 from J, leaving 16 bases between them. Germline V gene data show CDR1 as SGHTS and CDR2 as YDEGEE. The CDR3 sequence is 13 residues long.

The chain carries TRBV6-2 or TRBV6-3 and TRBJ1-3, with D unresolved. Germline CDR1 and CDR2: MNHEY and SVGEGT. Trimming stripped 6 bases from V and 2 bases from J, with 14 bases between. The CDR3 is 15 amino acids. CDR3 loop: CASSFGGVTGNTIYF. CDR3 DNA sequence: TGTGCCAGCAGCTTTGGTGGAGTGACTGGAAACACCATATATTTT.

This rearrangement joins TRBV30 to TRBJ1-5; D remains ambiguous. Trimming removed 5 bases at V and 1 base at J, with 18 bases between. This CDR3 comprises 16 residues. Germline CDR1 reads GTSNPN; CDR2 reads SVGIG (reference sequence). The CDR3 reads CAWPQQGVRSNQPQHF. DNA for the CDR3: TGTGCCTGGCCCCAACAAGGCGTCCGAAGCAATCAGCCCCAGCATTTT. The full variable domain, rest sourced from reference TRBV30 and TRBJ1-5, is SQTIHQWPATLVQPVGSPLSLECTVEGTSNPNLYWYRQAAGRGLQLLFYSVGIGQISSEVPQNLSASRPQDRQFILSSKKLLLSDSGFYLCAWPQQGVRSNQPQHFGDGTRLSIL.

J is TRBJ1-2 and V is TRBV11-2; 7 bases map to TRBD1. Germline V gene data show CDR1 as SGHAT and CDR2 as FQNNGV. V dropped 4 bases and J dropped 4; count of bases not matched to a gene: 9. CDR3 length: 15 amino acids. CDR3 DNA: TGTGCCAGCAGCTCATGGTCGGGACAGCCCTATGGCTACACCTTC. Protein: CASSSWSGQPYGYTF.

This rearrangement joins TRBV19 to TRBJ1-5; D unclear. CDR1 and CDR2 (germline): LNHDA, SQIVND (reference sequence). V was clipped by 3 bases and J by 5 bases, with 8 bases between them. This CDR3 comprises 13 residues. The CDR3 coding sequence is TGTGCCAGTAGTATTTCCAGATATCAGCCCCAGCATTTT. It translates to CASSISRYQPQHF.

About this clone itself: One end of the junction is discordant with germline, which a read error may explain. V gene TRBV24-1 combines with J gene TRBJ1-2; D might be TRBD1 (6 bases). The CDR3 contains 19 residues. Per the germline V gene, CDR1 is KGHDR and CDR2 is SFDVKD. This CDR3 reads CATGDPNVSKTGSLYGYTF. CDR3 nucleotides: TGTGCCACCGGTGACCCCAACGTTTCTAAAACAGGGTCCCTCTATGGCTACACCTTC.

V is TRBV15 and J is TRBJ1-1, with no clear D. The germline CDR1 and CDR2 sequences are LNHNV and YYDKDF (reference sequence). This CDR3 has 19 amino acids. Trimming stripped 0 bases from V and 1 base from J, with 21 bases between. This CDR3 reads CATSREYGRTGRGNTEAFF. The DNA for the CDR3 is TGTGCCACCAGCAGAGAATATGGCAGAACGGGCCGTGGGAACACTGAAGCTTTCTTT.

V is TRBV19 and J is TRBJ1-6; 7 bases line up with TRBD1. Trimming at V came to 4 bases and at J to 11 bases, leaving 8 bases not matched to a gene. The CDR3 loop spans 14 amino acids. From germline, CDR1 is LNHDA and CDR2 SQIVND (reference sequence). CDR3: CASSTARDSAPLHF. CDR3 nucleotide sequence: TGTGCCAGTAGTACTGCCAGGGACAGCGCACCCCTCCACTTT.

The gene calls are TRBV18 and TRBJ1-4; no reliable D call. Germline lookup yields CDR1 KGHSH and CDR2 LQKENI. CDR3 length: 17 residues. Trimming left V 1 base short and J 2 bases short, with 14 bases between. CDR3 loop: CASSPLTRPATNEKLFF. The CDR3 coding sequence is TGTGCCAGCTCACCACTAACGAGGCCAGCTACTAATGAAAAACTGTTTTTT. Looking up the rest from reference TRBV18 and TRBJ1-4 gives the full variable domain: NAGVMQNPRHLVRRRGQEARLRCSPMKGHSHVYWYRQLPEEGLKFMVYLQKENIIDESGMPKERFSAEFPKEGPSILRIQQVVRGDSAAYFCASSPLTRPATNEKLFFGSGTQLSVL.